This TCR beta chain was found in a study of control samples from healthy donors and cancer patients. The CDR3 covers 12 residues. V was pared by 5 bases and J by 3 bases, with 8 bases between. Germline V gene data show CDR1 as LGHNA and CDR2 as YNFKEQ. The assay was immunoSEQ multiplex PCR, and TCRdb's table has in-frame clones only and misses some. The sample has 180,000 or so clones, about nine tenths seen once; the top ten hold around 1.5%. Source material: blood. The chain has TRBV4-2 and TRBJ2-7, with D possibly being TRBD2 (6 bases). This receptor was obtained from a woman in her 30s in good health. CDR3 in amino acids: CASSGTDYEQYF. The CDR3 DNA reads TGTGCCAGCAGCGGGACTGACTACGAGCAGTACTTC.